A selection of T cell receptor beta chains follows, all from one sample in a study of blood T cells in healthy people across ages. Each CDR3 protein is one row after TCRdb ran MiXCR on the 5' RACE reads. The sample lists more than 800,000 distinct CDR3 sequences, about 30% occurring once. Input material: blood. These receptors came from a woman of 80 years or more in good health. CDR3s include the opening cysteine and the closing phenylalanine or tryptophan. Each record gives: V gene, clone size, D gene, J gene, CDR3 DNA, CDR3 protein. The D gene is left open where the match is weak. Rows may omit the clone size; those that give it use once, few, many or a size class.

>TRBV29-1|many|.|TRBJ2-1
TGCAGCGTTGAATCGATCTTCAATGAGCAGTTCTTC
CSVESIFNEQFF
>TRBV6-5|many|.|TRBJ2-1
TGTGCCAGCAGTTACGAGTGGCCAACCTACAATGAGCAGTTCTTC
CASSYEWPTYNEQFF
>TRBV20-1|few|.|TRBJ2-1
TGCAGTGCTAGGACCCCCGGTCGGAACAATGAGCAGTTCTTC
CSARTPGRNNEQFF
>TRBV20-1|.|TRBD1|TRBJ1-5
TGCAGTGCTAGAGATCGTACAGGGGGCCCGGGTCAGCCCCAGCATTTT
CSARDRTGGPGQPQHF
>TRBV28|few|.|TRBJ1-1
TGTGCCAGCAGACTGACAGGCACTGAAGCTTTCTTT
CASRLTGTEAFF
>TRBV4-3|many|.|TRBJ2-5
TGCGCCAGCAGCCTACCGGAGGGTGAAGAGACCCAGTACTTC
CASSLPEGEETQYF
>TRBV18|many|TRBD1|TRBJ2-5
TGTGCCAGCTCACCACCATCTCAGGGGGATGAGACCCAGTACTTC
CASSPPSQGDETQYF
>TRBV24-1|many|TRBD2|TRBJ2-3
TGTGCCACCAGTGATTTGGGCCCAGCGGGGTCCACAGATACGCAGTATTTT
CATSDLGPAGSTDTQYF
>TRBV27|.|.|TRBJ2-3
TGTGCCAGCAGTTTATGGGCAGGAAGGGGCGCAGATACGCAGTATTTT
CASSLWAGRGADTQYF
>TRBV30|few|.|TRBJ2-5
TGTGCCTGGAGTTCGAATGGGCAGGGGATAGGGACCCAGTACTTC
CAWSSNGQGIGTQYF
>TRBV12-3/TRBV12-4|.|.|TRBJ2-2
TGTGCCAGCAGTCTTAGTGTCTCCGGGGAGCTGTTTTTT
CASSLSVSGELFF
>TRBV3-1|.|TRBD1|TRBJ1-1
TGTGCCAGCAGCCAAGACTGGACAGGGGGGTTGAACACTGAAGCTTTCTTT
CASSQDWTGGLNTEAFF
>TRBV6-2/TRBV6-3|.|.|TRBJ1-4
TGTGCCAGCAGGGCCTCGGGCGCCGCAACTAATGAAAAACTGTTTTTT
CASRASGAATNEKLFF
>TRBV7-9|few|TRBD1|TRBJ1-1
TGTGCCAGCGGATATAGTACAGGGGGCCGTGAAGCTTTCTTT
CASGYSTGGREAFF
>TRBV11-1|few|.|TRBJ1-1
TGTGCCAGCAGCTTAACATGGGGGAGATACACTGAAGCTTTCTTT
CASSLTWGRYTEAFF
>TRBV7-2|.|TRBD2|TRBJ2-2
TGTGCCAGCAGCGGAACTAGCGGGGGGTCGACCGGGGAGCTGTTTTTT
CASSGTSGGSTGELFF
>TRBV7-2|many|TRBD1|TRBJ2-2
TGTGCCAGCAGTTCTAGGACAGGGGGCCACACCGGGGAGCTGTTTTTT
CASSSRTGGHTGELFF
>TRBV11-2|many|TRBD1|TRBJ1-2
TGTGCCAGCAGCCCAATTGAGGGGGCCGGTTACTATGGCTACACCTTC
CASSPIEGAGYYGYTF
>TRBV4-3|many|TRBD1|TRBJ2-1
TGCGCCAGCAGCACCGAACCCGGGACAGGGGTACAGTTCTTC
CASSTEPGTGVQFF
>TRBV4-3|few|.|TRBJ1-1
TGCGCCAGCAGCCACTCGGGACCGAGTGTAGCTTTCTTT
CASSHSGPSVAFF
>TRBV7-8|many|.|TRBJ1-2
TGTGCCAGCAGCTCCGGGGACGTTGTGAAAGGCTACACCTTC
CASSSGDVVKGYTF
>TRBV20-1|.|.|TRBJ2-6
TGCAGTGCTAGAGATCTAAGAGTAACTGGGGCCAACGTCCTGACTTTC
CSARDLRVTGANVLTF
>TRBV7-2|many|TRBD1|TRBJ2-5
TGTGCCAGCAGCTTAGTCGGACAGGTTCAAGAGACCCAGTACTTC
CASSLVGQVQETQYF
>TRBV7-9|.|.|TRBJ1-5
TGTGCCAGCAGCCACAGTCAGGGCTACAATCAGCCCCAGCATTTT
CASSHSQGYNQPQHF
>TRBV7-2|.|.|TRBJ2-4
TGTGCCAGCAGCTTAGCGGCGGGGCCCAAAAACATTCAGTACTTC
CASSLAAGPKNIQYF
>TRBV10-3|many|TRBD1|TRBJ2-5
TGTGCCATCATCTCCAGGGGGCAAGAGACCCAGTACTTC
CAIISRGQETQYF
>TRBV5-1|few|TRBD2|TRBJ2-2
TGCGCCAGCAGCCTCGGTCGGGGGGACCATATGAACACCGGGGAGCTGTTTTTT
CASSLGRGDHMNTGELFF
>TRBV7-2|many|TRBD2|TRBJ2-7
TGTGCCAGCAGCCACCGGACTAGCGGGGACTACGAGCAGTACTTC
CASSHRTSGDYEQYF
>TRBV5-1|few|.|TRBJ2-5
TGCGCCAGCAGCTTCGACAGTGGCCTGGAGACCCAGTACTTC
CASSFDSGLETQYF
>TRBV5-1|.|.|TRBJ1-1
TGCGCCAGCAGCTTGGACATCATCATGAACACTGAAGCTTTCTTT
CASSLDIIMNTEAFF
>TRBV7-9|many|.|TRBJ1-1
TGTGCCAGCAGCTTCACATTTCGGAACACTGAAGCTTTCTTT
CASSFTFRNTEAFF
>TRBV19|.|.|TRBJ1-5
TGTGCCAGTAGTACGACGGATAGCAATCAGCCCCAGCATTTT
CASSTTDSNQPQHF
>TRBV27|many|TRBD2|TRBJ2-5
TGTGCCAGCAGTAACCGGGACTATCAAGAGACCCAGTACTTC
CASSNRDYQETQYF
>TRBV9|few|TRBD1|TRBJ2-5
TGTGCCAGCAGCGAGACGGGGACAGGGCGGGAGACCCAGTACTTC
CASSETGTGRETQYF
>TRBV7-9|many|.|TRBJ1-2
TGTGCCAGCAGCTTAGTATCAGGGAGCTATGGCTACACCTTC
CASSLVSGSYGYTF
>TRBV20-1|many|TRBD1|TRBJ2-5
TGCAGTGCAGTGACCGGGACAGGGGTTGGGGAGACCCAGTACTTC
CSAVTGTGVGETQYF
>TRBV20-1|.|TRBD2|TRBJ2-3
TGCAGTGCTAGGAGGGCGGGGGGGCAACGTGTGGATACGCAGTATTTT
CSARRAGGQRVDTQYF
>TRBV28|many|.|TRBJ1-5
TGTGCCAGCACCTTACAAGGACAGTACTATAGCAATCAGCCCCAGCATTTT
CASTLQGQYYSNQPQHF
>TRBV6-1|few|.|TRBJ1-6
TGTGCCAGCAGTGGGGCAGGCCCCCTAAATTCACCCCTCCACTTT
CASSGAGPLNSPLHF
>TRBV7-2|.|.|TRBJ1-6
TGTGCCAGCAGCTTAGTTATGGTCCATAATTCACCCCTCCACTTT
CASSLVMVHNSPLHF
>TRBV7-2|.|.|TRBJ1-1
TGTGCCAGCAGCCATCTTGACAGGCGCGATGAAGCTTTCTTT
CASSHLDRRDEAFF
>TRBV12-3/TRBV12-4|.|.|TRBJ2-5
TGTGCCAGCAGTTCCCTTGCCCCCAAGCAGTACTTC
CASSSLAPKQYF
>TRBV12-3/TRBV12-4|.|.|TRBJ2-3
TGTGCCAGCAGTCGGGACAACACAGATGCGCAGTATTTT
CASSRDNTDAQYF
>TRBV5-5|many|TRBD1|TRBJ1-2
TGTGCCAGCAGCCTAGGTGGGACAGGGGCGATTTTGCTTGGCTACACCTTC
CASSLGGTGAILLGYTF
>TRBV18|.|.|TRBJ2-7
TGTGCCAGCTCACCAGCGGCGGCGGGGTACGAGCAGTACTTC
CASSPAAAGYEQYF
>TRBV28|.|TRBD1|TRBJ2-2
TGTGCCAGCAGTCTAGGACAGGGGGGTCGCGCCGGGGAGCTGTTTTTT
CASSLGQGGRAGELFF
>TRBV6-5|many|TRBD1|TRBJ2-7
TGTGCCAGCAGTCGCCCCCCACAGGGGTCCTACGAGCAGTACTTC
CASSRPPQGSYEQYF
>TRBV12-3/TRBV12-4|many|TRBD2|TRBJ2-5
TGTGCCAGCAAGCTTACGTGGGGGGGGGAAGAGACCCAGTACTTC
CASKLTWGGEETQYF
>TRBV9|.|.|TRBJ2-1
TGTGCCAGCAGCGTAGCTACGGGAGAGGGGAATGAGCAGTTCTTC
CASSVATGEGNEQFF
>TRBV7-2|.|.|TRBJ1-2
TGTGCCAGCGGTAGCCTTCCGGGGTACTCTAACTATGGCTACACCTTC
CASGSLPGYSNYGYTF